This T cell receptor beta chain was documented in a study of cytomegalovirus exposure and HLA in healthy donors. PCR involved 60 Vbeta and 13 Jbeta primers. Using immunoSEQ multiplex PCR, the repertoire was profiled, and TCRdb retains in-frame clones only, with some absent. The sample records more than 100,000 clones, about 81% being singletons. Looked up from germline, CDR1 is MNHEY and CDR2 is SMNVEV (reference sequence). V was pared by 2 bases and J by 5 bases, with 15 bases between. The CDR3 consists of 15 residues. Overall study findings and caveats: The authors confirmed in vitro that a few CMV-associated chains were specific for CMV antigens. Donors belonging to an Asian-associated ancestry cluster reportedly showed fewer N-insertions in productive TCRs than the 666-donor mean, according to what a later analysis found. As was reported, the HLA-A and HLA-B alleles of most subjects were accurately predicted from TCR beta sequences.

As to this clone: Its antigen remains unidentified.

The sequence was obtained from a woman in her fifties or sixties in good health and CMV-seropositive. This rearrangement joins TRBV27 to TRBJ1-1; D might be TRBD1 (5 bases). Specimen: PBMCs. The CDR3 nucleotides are TGTGCCAGCAGTTTACGCGTTAGGGGTAATACTGAAGCTTTCTTT. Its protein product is CASSLRVRGNTEAFF.